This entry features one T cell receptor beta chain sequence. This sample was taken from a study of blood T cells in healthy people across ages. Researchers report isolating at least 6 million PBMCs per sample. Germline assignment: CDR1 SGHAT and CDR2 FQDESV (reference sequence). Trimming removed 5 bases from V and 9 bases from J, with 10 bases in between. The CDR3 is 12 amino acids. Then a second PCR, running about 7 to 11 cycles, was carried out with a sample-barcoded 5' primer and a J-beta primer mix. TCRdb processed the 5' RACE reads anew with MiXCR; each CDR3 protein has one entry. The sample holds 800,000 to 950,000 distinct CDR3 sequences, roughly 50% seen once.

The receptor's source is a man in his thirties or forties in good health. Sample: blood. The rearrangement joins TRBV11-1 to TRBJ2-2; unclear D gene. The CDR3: CASSILGRELFF. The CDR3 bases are TGTGCCAGCAGCATACTCGGCAGGGAGCTGTTTTTT.